Listed below are T cell receptor beta chains from one sample, sequenced in a study of blood T cell repertoires in COVID-19. Assay used: immunoSEQ multiplex PCR; TCRdb lists only in-frame clones, some missing. The sample has more than 200,000 clones; more than 85% are singletons. Sequenced material: peripheral blood. Source of these receptors: a woman aged 55 to 70 with COVID-19, enrolled during active disease. Each CDR3 is given with its conserved first and last residue. D genes are given only for firm matches. Size is omitted from some rows. Given values are once, few, many or a class for expanded clones.

>TRBV5-6|TRBD2|TRBJ2-7|-
CASSLGAAGVRYEQYF
TGTGCCAGCAGCTTGGGGGCGGCGGGAGTGCGGTACGAGCAGTACTTC
>TRBV28|-|TRBJ1-5|-
CASSPGVRQPQHF
TGTGCCAGCAGTCCAGGGGTTCGGCAGCCCCAGCATTTT
>TRBV28|TRBD1|TRBJ1-6|once
CASSSPGQGGRPLHF
TGTGCCAGCAGTTCCCCCGGACAGGGGGGCCGGCCCCTCCACTTT
>TRBV10-3|TRBD2|TRBJ2-1|-
CAISGGGSRDEQFF
TGTGCCATCAGTGGGGGCGGGAGTCGTGATGAGCAGTTCTTC
>TRBV6-5|TRBD1|TRBJ1-1|-
CASTDRGMNTEAFF
TGTGCCAGCACCGACAGGGGGATGAACACTGAAGCTTTCTTT
>TRBV7-2|TRBD1|TRBJ2-3|-
CASSLRWTGAGTDTQYF
TGTGCCAGCAGCTTACGATGGACAGGGGCGGGTACAGATACGCAGTATTTT
>TRBV5-6|-|TRBJ2-1|-
CASSLVQGREFF
TGTGCCAGCAGCTTGGTGCAGGGGCGAGAGTTCTTC
>TRBV9|-|TRBJ2-7|-
CASSVARGIGEQYF
TGTGCCAGCAGCGTAGCTCGGGGGATAGGCGAGCAGTACTTC
>TRBV7-6|TRBD1|TRBJ1-2|-
CASSPGTGRNYGYTF
TGTGCCAGCAGCCCAGGGACAGGGCGGAACTATGGCTACACCTTC
>TRBV25-1|TRBD1|TRBJ1-2|-
CASSRTGSSGYTF
TGTGCCAGCAGCCGGACAGGGTCTAGTGGCTACACCTTC
>TRBV10-2|-|TRBJ2-2|-
CASPDSYTGELFF
TGCGCCAGCCCCGACTCCTACACCGGGGAGCTGTTTTTT